The rows below give T cell receptor beta chains drawn from one sample of a study of blood T cell repertoires in COVID-19. Here immunoSEQ multiplex PCR was the method, and the copy in TCRdb shows in-frame clones only, minus some. The repertoire holds around 110,000 clones, with approximately 90% as singletons. Sequenced: peripheral blood. Receptor source: a human donor with active COVID-19. The donor label of this sample is uncertain. Each CDR3 is given without its conserved first and last residue. The order of the fields is J gene, clone size, V gene, CDR3 protein. For some rows the clone size is stated as once, few or many, or as a class when expanded; others skip it.

J gene: TRBJ2-1; clone size: -; V gene: TRBV19; CDR3 protein: ASSMGTALNEQF
J gene: TRBJ1-4; clone size: -; V gene: TRBV27; CDR3 protein: ASSSWQGVGEKLF
J gene: TRBJ1-5; clone size: -; V gene: TRBV19; CDR3 protein: ASSFQASNQPQH
J gene: TRBJ2-1; clone size: -; V gene: TRBV7-6; CDR3 protein: ASSLMGGTGNEQF
J gene: TRBJ2-5; clone size: -; V gene: TRBV5-5; CDR3 protein: ASSRDFLPQETQY
J gene: TRBJ2-1; clone size: -; V gene: TRBV6-1; CDR3 protein: ASSEPSGGNNEQF
J gene: TRBJ2-1; clone size: -; V gene: TRBV29-1; CDR3 protein: SVTLTSGGLNNEQF
J gene: TRBJ1-6; clone size: -; V gene: TRBV5-1; CDR3 protein: ASKFASGVNSPLH
J gene: TRBJ2-2; clone size: -; V gene: TRBV9; CDR3 protein: ASSVEGYGELF
J gene: TRBJ1-5; clone size: -; V gene: TRBV10-3; CDR3 protein: AISGQGLSNQPQH
J gene: TRBJ1-3; clone size: -; V gene: TRBV11-2; CDR3 protein: ASSPQRAGNTIY
J gene: TRBJ2-7; clone size: once; V gene: TRBV29-1; CDR3 protein: SVRTGGNVEQY
J gene: TRBJ1-5; clone size: -; V gene: TRBV19; CDR3 protein: ASSRTGDSQPQH
J gene: TRBJ2-5; clone size: -; V gene: TRBV27; CDR3 protein: ASSFLGTGKETQY
J gene: TRBJ2-1; clone size: -; V gene: TRBV7-6; CDR3 protein: ASITGPGSYNEQF
J gene: TRBJ2-7; clone size: -; V gene: TRBV27; CDR3 protein: ASSISPSHSYEQY
J gene: TRBJ1-5; clone size: -; V gene: TRBV6-2/TRBV6-3; CDR3 protein: ASSWDSHLNQPQH
J gene: TRBJ2-3; clone size: -; V gene: TRBV7-2; CDR3 protein: ASSGDTGLLTDTQY
J gene: TRBJ2-2; clone size: -; V gene: TRBV28; CDR3 protein: ASSLGGRGSAGELF
J gene: TRBJ1-3; clone size: -; V gene: TRBV6-5; CDR3 protein: ASERRGMAGNTIY
J gene: TRBJ2-1; clone size: once; V gene: TRBV11-3; CDR3 protein: ASSLIKSRASGCEQF
J gene: TRBJ2-5; clone size: once; V gene: TRBV7-2; CDR3 protein: ASNDRGRKTQY
J gene: TRBJ1-1; clone size: once; V gene: TRBV6-6; CDR3 protein: ASSRPDNRRDTEAF
J gene: TRBJ2-5; clone size: -; V gene: TRBV5-4; CDR3 protein: ASSLGSGGAVETQY
J gene: TRBJ1-5; clone size: -; V gene: TRBV6-5; CDR3 protein: ASSYSIGGQPQH
J gene: TRBJ1-2; clone size: medium-sized; V gene: TRBV3-1/TRBV3-2; CDR3 protein: AKYRGSYGYT
J gene: TRBJ1-5; clone size: -; V gene: TRBV29-1; CDR3 protein: SVGGQSSNQPQH
J gene: TRBJ2-3; clone size: -; V gene: TRBV7-2; CDR3 protein: ASSFDRGDTDTQY